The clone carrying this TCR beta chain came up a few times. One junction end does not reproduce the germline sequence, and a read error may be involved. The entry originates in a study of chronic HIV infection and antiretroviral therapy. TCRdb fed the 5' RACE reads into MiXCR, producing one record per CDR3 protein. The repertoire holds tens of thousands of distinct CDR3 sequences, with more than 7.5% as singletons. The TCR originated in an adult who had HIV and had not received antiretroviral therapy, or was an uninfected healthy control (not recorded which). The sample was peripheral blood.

The CDR3, as DNA: TGTGCCAGCAGTCCAGGGGGCTATGGCGACACCTTC. This gives the protein CASSPGGYGDTF. This rearrangement joins TRBV28 to TRBJ1-2; 8 nucleotides line up with TRBD1. Per the germline V gene, CDR1 is MDHEN and CDR2 is SYDVKM. The CDR3 is 12 residues long.